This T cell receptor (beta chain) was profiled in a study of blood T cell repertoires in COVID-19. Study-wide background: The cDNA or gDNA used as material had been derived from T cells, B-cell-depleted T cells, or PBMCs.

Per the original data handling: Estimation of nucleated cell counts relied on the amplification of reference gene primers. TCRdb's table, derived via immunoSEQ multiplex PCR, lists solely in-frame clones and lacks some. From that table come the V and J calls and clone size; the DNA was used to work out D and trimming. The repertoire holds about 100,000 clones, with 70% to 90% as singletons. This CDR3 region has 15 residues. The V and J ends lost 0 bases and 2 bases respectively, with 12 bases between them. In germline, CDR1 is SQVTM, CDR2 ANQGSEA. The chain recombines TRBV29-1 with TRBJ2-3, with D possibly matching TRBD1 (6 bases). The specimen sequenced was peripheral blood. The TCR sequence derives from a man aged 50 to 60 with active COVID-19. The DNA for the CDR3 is TGCAGCGTTGAAGAGTTTGGGGGCAACACAGATACGCAGTATTTT. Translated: CSVEEFGGNTDTQYF.